This note documents a single T cell receptor (beta chain) sequence. There is no known antigen for this receptor. No much larger clone is present one base from it, and per-base qualities are unavailable. In the germline V gene (reference sequence), CDR1 corresponds to LGHDT and CDR2 to YNNKEL. Relative to germline, V is 5 bases shorter and J is 12 bases shorter, with 11 bases between their ends. The CDR3 runs 11 amino acids, cysteine and phenylalanine included. Of the read, only the CDR3 DNA is kept; its 33 bases are in frame from base 1. The sample comes from a study of blood T cell repertoires in COVID-19 (dated by TCRdb to about 2020). For the wider study: Samples from collaborators originated in the United States, Italy and Spain and spanned both the acute and convalescent phases of COVID-19. The samples were drawn from two sources: the first 160 participants of the ongoing ImmuneRACE study, and 1,000 to 1,500 subjects contributed by 6 global collaborators. HLA class I and class II types, where available, came from metadata supplied by the sample provider rather than from assay-based typing. Subjects who had been exposed to COVID-19, were actively infected with it, or had recovered from it provided the deeply sampled blood TCRbeta repertoires that made up the dataset. The prospective study material was composed of cDNA or gDNA derived from T cells, B-cell-depleted T cells, or PBMCs. Sample metadata almost always included a de-identified subject ID, COVID-19 status, age in years and sex. A freely available public database, intended as a resource for researchers studying the immune response to SARS-CoV-2, is where the repertoires were released. The full study reports these points: The amount of clinical and demographic metadata varied by source and participant and was provided uncurated.

Participants in the prospective study were enrolled through a virtual design, were aged roughly 18 to 100 years, and lived in under 25 United States geographic areas. In the prospective study, cohorts were assigned on the basis of participant-reported clinical history obtained from a screening survey and a study questionnaire. For ImmuneRACE Cohort 3, a participant was defined as recovered based on two consecutive negative NP/OP PCR tests, clearance by a healthcare professional, or resolution of symptoms. Mobile phlebotomists in the prospective study collected whole blood, serum and a nasopharyngeal or oropharyngeal swab from every participant. Participants in the prospective study had the option to provide additional blood draws and questionnaires over a 2-month period. Before DNA extraction, prospective study blood samples were shipped either frozen or at room temperature. TCRbeta CDR3 regions were amplified from genomic DNA using the immunoSEQ Assay, a bias-controlled multiplex PCR. Processing in the source paper ran as follows. The number of nucleated cells in each sample was estimated by amplification of reference gene primers within the assay. To quantify the absolute abundance of each unique TCRbeta CDR3 rearrangement, sequence reads were collapsed and filtered. For each sample, productive Simpson clonality was calculated by taking the square root of Simpson's diversity index across productive rearrangements. TCRdb took this table from immuneACCESS and kept in-frame rearrangements with V and J called. Such tables lack part of the clones; where checked against another copy, unresolved V genes explain under half of the gap, and the rest is unexplained. For V, J and clone size, that table is used; D and trimming come from the DNA. This sample lists some 320,000 clones; 90% were detected once. The ten top clones hold around 2.5% of the sample.

This clonotype was sampled from a man aged 55 to 70 who had recovered from COVID-19. The material sequenced was PBMCs or T cells enriched from blood (not recorded which). Recombination linked TRBV3-1 (or the pseudogene TRBV3-2) to TRBJ2-1, with no confidently assigned D gene. The DNA sequence is as follows: TGTGCCAGCAGCAATAACCAGGCGCAGTTCTTC. This encodes CASSNNQAQFF.